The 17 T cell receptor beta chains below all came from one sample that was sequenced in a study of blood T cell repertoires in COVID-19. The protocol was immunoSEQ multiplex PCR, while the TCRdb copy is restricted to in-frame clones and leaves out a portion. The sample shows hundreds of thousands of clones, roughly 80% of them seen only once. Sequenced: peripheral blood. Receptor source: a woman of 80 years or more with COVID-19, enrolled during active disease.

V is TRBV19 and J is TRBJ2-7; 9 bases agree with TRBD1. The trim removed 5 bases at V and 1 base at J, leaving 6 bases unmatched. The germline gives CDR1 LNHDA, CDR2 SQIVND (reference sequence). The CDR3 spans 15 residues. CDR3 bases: TGTGCCAGTAGTGCGGACAGGGGCCTGTCCTACGAGCAGTACTTC. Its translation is CASSADRGLSYEQYF.

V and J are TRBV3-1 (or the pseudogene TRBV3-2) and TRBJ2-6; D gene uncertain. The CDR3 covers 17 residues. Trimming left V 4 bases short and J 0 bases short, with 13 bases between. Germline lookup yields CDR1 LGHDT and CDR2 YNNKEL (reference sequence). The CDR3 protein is CASSPFSEASGANVLTF. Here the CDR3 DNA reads TGTGCCAGCAGCCCTTTCTCCGAAGCCTCTGGGGCCAACGTCCTGACTTTC.

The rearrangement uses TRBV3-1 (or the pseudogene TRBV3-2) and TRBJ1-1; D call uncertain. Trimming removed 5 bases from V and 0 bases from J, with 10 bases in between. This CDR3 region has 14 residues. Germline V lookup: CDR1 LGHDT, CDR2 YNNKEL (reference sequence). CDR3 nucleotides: TGTGCCAGCAGCATAGGAGGCCTGAACACTGAAGCTTTCTTT. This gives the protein CASSIGGLNTEAFF.

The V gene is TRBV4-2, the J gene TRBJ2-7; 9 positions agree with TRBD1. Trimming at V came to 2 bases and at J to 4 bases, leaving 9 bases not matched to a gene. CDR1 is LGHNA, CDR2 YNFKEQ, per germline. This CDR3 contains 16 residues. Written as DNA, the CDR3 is TGTGCCAGCAGCCAAAAAAGAGGACAGGGGAGGTACGAGCAGTACTTC. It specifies CASSQKRGQGRYEQYF.

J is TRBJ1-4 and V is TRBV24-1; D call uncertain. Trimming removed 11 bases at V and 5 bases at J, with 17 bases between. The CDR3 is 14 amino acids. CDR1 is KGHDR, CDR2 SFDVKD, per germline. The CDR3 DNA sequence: TGTGCCATGCTTGGGAGGCCACGAAATGAAAAACTGTTTTTT. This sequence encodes CAMLGRPRNEKLFF.

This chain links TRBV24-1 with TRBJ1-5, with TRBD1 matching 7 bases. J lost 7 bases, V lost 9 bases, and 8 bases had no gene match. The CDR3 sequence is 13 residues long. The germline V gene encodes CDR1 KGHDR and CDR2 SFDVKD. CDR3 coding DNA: TGTGCCACCGGGACAGCCGACCGGCAGCCCCAGCATTTT. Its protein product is CATGTADRQPQHF.

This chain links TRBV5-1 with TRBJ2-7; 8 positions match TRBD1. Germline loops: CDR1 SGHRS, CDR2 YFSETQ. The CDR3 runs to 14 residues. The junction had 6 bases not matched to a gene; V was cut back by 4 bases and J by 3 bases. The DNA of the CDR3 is TGCGCCAGCAGCCAGACAGGGGATATCTACGAGCAGTACTTC. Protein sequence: CASSQTGDIYEQYF.

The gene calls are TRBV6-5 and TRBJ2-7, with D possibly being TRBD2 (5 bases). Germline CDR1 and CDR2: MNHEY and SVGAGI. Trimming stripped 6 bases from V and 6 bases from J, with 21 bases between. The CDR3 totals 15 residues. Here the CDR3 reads CASRRVGLGDAEQYF. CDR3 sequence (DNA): TGTGCCAGCAGGAGAGTAGGACTGGGAGACGCCGAGCAGTACTTC.

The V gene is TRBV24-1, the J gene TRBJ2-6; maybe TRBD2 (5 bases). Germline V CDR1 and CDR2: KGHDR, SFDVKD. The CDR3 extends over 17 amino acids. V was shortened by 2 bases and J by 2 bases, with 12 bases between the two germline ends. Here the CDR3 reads CATSDSRPGTGANVLTF. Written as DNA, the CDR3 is TGTGCCACCAGTGATTCCCGGCCGGGAACTGGGGCCAACGTCCTGACTTTC.

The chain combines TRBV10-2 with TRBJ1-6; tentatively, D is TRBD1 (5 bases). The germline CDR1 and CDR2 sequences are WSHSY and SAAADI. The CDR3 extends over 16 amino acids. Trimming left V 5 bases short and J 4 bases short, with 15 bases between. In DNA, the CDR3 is TGCGCCAGCAGTCGCGCCGGACGGGGGTATAATTCACCCCTCCACTTT. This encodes CASSRAGRGYNSPLHF.

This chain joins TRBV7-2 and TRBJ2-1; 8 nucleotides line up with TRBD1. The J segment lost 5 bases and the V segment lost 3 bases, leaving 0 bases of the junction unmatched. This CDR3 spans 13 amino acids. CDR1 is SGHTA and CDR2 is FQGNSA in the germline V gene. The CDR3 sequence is CASSLTGDNEQFF. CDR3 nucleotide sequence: TGTGCCAGCAGCTTGACAGGGGACAATGAGCAGTTCTTC.

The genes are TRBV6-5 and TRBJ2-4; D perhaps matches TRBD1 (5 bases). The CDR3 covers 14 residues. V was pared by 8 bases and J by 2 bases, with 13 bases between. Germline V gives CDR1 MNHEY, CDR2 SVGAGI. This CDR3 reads CASHKQGTKNIQYF. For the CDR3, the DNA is TGTGCCAGCCACAAGCAGGGAACCAAAAACATTCAGTACTTC.

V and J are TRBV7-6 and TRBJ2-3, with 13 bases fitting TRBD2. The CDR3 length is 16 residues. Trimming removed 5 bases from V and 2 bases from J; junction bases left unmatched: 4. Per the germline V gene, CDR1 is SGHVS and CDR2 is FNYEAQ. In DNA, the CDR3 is TGTGCCAGCAGCCCGGGACTAGCGGGGTACACAGATACGCAGTATTTT. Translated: CASSPGLAGYTDTQYF.

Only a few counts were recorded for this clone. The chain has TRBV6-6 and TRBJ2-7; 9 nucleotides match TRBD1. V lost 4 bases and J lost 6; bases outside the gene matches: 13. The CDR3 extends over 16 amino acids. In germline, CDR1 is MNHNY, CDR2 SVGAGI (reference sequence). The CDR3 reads CASSSGQGRGVGEQYF. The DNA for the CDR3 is TGTGCCAGCAGTTCGGGACAGGGCCGAGGGGTTGGCGAGCAGTACTTC.

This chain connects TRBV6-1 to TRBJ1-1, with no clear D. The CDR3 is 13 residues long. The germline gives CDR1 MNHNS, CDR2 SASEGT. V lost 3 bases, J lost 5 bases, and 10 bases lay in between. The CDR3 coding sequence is TGTGCCAGCAGTGAGAGGGAGATTACTGAAGCTTTCTTT. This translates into CASSEREITEAFF.

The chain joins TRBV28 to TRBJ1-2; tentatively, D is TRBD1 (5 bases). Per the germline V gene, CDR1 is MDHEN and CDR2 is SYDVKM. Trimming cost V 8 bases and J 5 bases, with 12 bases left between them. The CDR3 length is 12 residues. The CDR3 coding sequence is TGTGCCAGCCGTGGACATTTGTATGGCTACACCTTC. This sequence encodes CASRGHLYGYTF.

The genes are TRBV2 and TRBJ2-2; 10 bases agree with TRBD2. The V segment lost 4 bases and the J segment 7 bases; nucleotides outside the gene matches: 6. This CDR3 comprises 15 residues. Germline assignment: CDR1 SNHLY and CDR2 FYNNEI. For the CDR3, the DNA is TGTGCCAGCAGTGTCACTAGCGGGGTCGTCGGGGAGCTGTTTTTT. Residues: CASSVTSGVVGELFF.